A selection of T cell receptor beta chains follows, all from one sample in a study of blood T cells in healthy people across ages. One entry per CDR3 protein results from TCRdb running MiXCR on the 5' RACE reads. The sample records 550,000 to 650,000 distinct CDR3 sequences, less than 35% being singletons. The sequencing input was blood. The receptors were gathered from a woman aged 80 or over in good health. CDR3s include the opening cysteine and the closing phenylalanine or tryptophan. D genes are given only for firm matches. Size values are once, few and many counts, or a class for expanded clones, and some rows have none.

V gene	D gene	clone size	J gene	CDR3 protein	CDR3 DNA
TRBV9	.	many	TRBJ2-3	CASSVGGGTSADTQYF	TGTGCCAGCAGCGTAGGAGGAGGGACGAGCGCAGATACGCAGTATTTT
TRBV11-2	.	many	TRBJ2-1	CASSLVFRGEQFF	TGTGCCAGCAGCTTAGTTTTTAGGGGTGAGCAGTTCTTC
TRBV7-2	TRBD2	many	TRBJ2-7	CASSSGFGGSSYEQYF	TGTGCCAGCAGCTCAGGCTTCGGGGGGAGCTCCTACGAGCAGTACTTC
TRBV7-9	.	many	TRBJ2-7	CASRELTDYEQYF	TGTGCCAGTCGAGAATTGACCGACTACGAGCAGTACTTC
TRBV12-3/TRBV12-4	.	many	TRBJ1-1	CASSLQITAEAFF	TGTGCCAGCAGTTTGCAGATTACAGCTGAAGCTTTCTTT
TRBV29-1	.	many	TRBJ1-3	CSVEDEAGSNGNTIYF	TGCAGCGTTGAAGATGAGGCAGGGAGCAATGGAAACACCATATATTTT
TRBV29-1	TRBD2	many	TRBJ2-3	CSGKTSGGPDTQYF	TGCAGCGGCAAGACTAGCGGGGGGCCAGATACGCAGTATTTT
TRBV27	TRBD1	many	TRBJ2-7	CASARDSRYEQYF	TGTGCCAGCGCCCGGGACAGTCGGTACGAGCAGTACTTC
TRBV7-2	TRBD2	.	TRBJ2-7	CASSLKAGGPNNEQYF	TGTGCCAGCAGCTTAAAAGCGGGGGGGCCCAACAATGAGCAGTACTTC
TRBV11-2	TRBD2	.	TRBJ2-3	CASSVRLAAGSTDTQYF	TGTGCCAGCAGCGTAAGACTAGCGGCTGGGAGCACAGATACGCAGTATTTT
TRBV7-2	.	.	TRBJ1-2	CASSTSGFYDYTF	TGTGCCAGCAGCACGTCGGGCTTCTATGACTACACCTTC